This T cell receptor (beta chain) was identified in a study of shared clonotypes between healthy human individuals. Looking at the study overall: Each donor contributed plates that comprised three CD4 naive, three CD4 memory, two CD8 naive and one CD8 memory.

Generated by immunoSEQ multiplex PCR, the TCRdb table keeps only in-frame clones and is missing some. The sample yields roughly 410,000 clones, about 97% seen once. Trimming took 4 bases from V and 7 from J, leaving 11 bases between them. Germline values: CDR1 MDHEN, CDR2 SYDVKM. This CDR3 has 13 amino acids. The sequence was obtained from a man aged 30 to 39 in good health. This chain connects TRBV28 to TRBJ1-5, with D unclear. Sequenced input: memory CD8+ T cells sorted from blood. Documented subset: CD45RO+ cells pooled with CCR7-negative TemRA cells. CDR3 region: CASSSRTTQPQHF. In DNA form, the CDR3 reads TGTGCCAGCAGTTCCCGCACCACCCAGCCCCAGCATTTT.